The 32 T cell receptor beta chains below come from one sample, sequenced in a study of monozygotic twins with inflammatory bowel disease. TCRdb reanalyzed the 5' RACE reads, giving one entry per CDR3 protein sequence and no DNA. The clone table shows approximately 420,000 distinct CDR3 sequences, with the ten largest holding around 2.5%. Sequenced material: blood. The receptors were gathered from a human donor with ulcerative colitis or Crohn's disease, or a healthy co-twin of an affected twin (not recorded which).

The CDR3 reads CASSQGQGNEQYF. The chain carries TRBV5-4 and TRBJ2-7; TCRdb returns TRBD1, unconfirmable since there is no DNA. Germline values: CDR1 SGHNT, CDR2 YYREEE (reference sequence). The CDR3 contains 13 residues.

The chain couples TRBV12-3 or TRBV12-4 to TRBJ2-2; there is no DNA to check the TCRdb D call of TRBD2. There are 15 residues in the CDR3. The CDR3 loop is CASSPPSGRTGELFF.

The V gene is TRBV30, the J gene TRBJ1-5; the D call from TCRdb, TRBD1, cannot be confirmed without DNA. Looked up from germline, CDR1 is GTSNPN and CDR2 is SVGIG (reference sequence). The CDR3 loop spans 15 amino acids. CDR3 in amino acids: CAWSPGQYSNQPQHF.

The chain links TRBV5-1 to TRBJ2-1. The germline gives CDR1 SGHRS, CDR2 YFSETQ. CDR3 length: 15 amino acids. Here the CDR3 reads CASSFEASGSAEQFF.

This chain uses TRBV6-1 with TRBJ2-1. The CDR3 length is 20 residues. Germline V gene data show CDR1 as MNHNS and CDR2 as SASEGT. Here the CDR3 reads CASSERVLKAAGGPYNEQFF.

The rearrangement uses TRBV18 and TRBJ2-1; TCRdb returns TRBD2, unconfirmable since there is no DNA. This CDR3 spans 16 amino acids. CDR1 and CDR2 (germline): KGHSH, LQKENI. The CDR3 spells CASSSGLAGEYNEQFF. Using reference TRBV18 and TRBJ2-1 for the parts outside the CDR3, the full variable domain is NAGVMQNPRHLVRRRGQEARLRCSPMKGHSHVYWYRQLPEEGLKFMVYLQKENIIDESGMPKERFSAEFPKEGPSILRIQQVVRGDSAAYFCASSSGLAGEYNEQFFGPGTRLTVL.

This chain links TRBV6-5 with TRBJ1-2. Germline lookup yields CDR1 MNHEY and CDR2 SVGAGI. CDR3 length: 11 residues. CDR3 in amino acids: CATNSDYGYTF.

The V call is TRBV5-4, the J call TRBJ2-2; TCRdb gives TRBD1 as the D gene, but with no DNA this cannot be confirmed. This CDR3 comprises 16 residues. Germline CDR1 is SGHNT and CDR2 is YYREEE (reference sequence). CDR3 loop: CASSLAGRGRAGELFF.

This chain links TRBV4-3 with TRBJ2-3; TCRdb reports TRBD1, a call that lacks DNA to check it against. From germline, CDR1 is LGHNA and CDR2 YSLEER. This CDR3 is 16 amino acids long. CDR3 in amino acids: CASSQGDRKSTDTQYF.

V usage is TRBV4-3 and J usage is TRBJ2-1; no DNA is available, so the TRBD2 call from TCRdb remains unchecked. The CDR3 length is 14 residues. Germline CDR1 and CDR2: LGHNA and YSLEER. The CDR3 here is CASSQAGAYNEQFF.

The gene calls are TRBV29-1 and TRBJ2-5; there is no DNA to check the TCRdb D call of TRBD1. Germline V gene data show CDR1 as SQVTM and CDR2 as ANQGSEA. This CDR3 is 14 amino acids long. CDR3 in amino acids: CSVEAPGREETQYF.

The chain couples TRBV20-1 to TRBJ1-5; with no DNA, the TCRdb D assignment of TRBD1 cannot be verified. Germline V gene sequence: CDR1 DFQATT, CDR2 SNEGSKA (reference sequence). The CDR3 loop spans 15 amino acids. The CDR3 loop is CSASQGQRSNQPQHF.

The chain joins TRBV29-1 to TRBJ2-5; as DNA is missing, the TRBD1 call by TCRdb cannot be tested. The CDR3 is 13 amino acids. Germline CDR1 is SQVTM and CDR2 is ANQGSEA. This CDR3 reads CSVSPGKKETQYF.

The chain is built from TRBV20-1 and TRBJ1-2; TCRdb indicates TRBD1, and absent DNA this call remains unverified. The CDR3 is 11 amino acids. Germline-derived CDR1 and CDR2 are DFQATT and SNEGSKA (reference sequence). The CDR3 loop is CSAGHHYGYTF.

The chain joins TRBV7-9 to TRBJ2-6; TCRdb designates TRBD1, a call that cannot be tested without DNA. CDR3 size: 17 residues. From germline, CDR1 is SEHNR and CDR2 FQNEAQ (reference sequence). The CDR3 loop is CASSLGTGGPGANVLTF.

The chain employs TRBV11-1 and TRBJ2-3; there is no DNA to check the TCRdb D call of TRBD2. This CDR3 has 14 residues. Germline CDR1 and CDR2: SGHAT and FQDESV (reference sequence). CDR3: CASSPTSVIDTQYF.

The chain employs TRBV5-1 and TRBJ1-2; TCRdb lists TRBD1, though no DNA is available to test this call. The germline gives CDR1 SGHRS, CDR2 YFSETQ. This CDR3 region has 15 residues. The CDR3 sequence: CASSLGQGAVFGYTF.

The genes are TRBV30 and TRBJ1-2; as DNA is missing, the TRBD1 call by TCRdb cannot be tested. The germline V gene encodes CDR1 GTSNPN and CDR2 SVGIG (reference sequence). This CDR3 has 15 amino acids. The CDR3 here is CAWSVVAGGAGGYTF.

The rearrangement uses TRBV15 and TRBJ2-2; the D call of TRBD1 rests on TCRdb alone, since no DNA is present to check it. Germline CDR1 and CDR2: LNHNV and YYDKDF (reference sequence). The CDR3 covers 14 residues. CDR3 residues: CATANRGYTGELFF. The whole variable domain, filled in from reference TRBV15 and TRBJ2-2, reads DAMVIQNPRYQVTQFGKPVTLSCSQTLNHNVMYWYQQKSSQAPKLLFHYYDKDFNNEADTPDNFQSRRPNTSFCFLDIRSPGLGDTAMYLCATANRGYTGELFFGEGSRLTVL.

The chain employs TRBV3-1 and TRBJ1-6; TCRdb designates TRBD1, a call that cannot be tested without DNA. This CDR3 has 15 residues. CDR1 is LGHDT, CDR2 YNNKEL, per germline (reference sequence). The CDR3 protein is CASSQGGTGRSPLHF.

V is TRBV4-1 and J is TRBJ1-6; the TRBD1 assignment by TCRdb is unverifiable without DNA. Germline assignment: CDR1 MGHRA and CDR2 YSYEKL. The CDR3 consists of 20 residues. The CDR3 here is CASSHETGVRGGTYNSPLHF.

This chain connects TRBV11-2 to TRBJ2-2. This CDR3 is 12 amino acids long. Germline V gives CDR1 SGHAT, CDR2 FQNNGV. CDR3 residues: CASSLSAGELFF.

The chain recombines TRBV12-3 or TRBV12-4 with TRBJ2-7. The CDR3 contains 13 residues. The CDR3 reads CASSFTLAYEQYF.

The rearrangement uses TRBV6-1 and TRBJ1-2; the D call of TRBD1 rests on TCRdb alone, since no DNA is present to check it. This CDR3 contains 14 residues. Germline lookup yields CDR1 MNHNS and CDR2 SASEGT. The CDR3 sequence: CASRPTGGRDGYTF.

The chain joins TRBV7-7 to TRBJ2-1. CDR1 and CDR2 (germline): SSHAT, FNYEAQ (reference sequence). CDR3 length equals 13 residues. CDR3 in amino acids: CASSLTPNNEQFF.

The chain recombines TRBV6-1 with TRBJ1-1; TCRdb calls TRBD1, which cannot be checked without DNA. Germline-derived CDR1 and CDR2 are MNHNS and SASEGT. The CDR3 spans 14 residues. Here the CDR3 reads CASSPGTGPKEAFF.

This rearrangement joins TRBV5-1 to TRBJ1-2; the TCRdb call, TRBD1, lacks DNA for checking. Germline CDR1 is SGHRS and CDR2 is YFSETQ. This CDR3 spans 13 amino acids. The CDR3 sequence: CASSLTGFHGYTF.

The chain is built from TRBV7-7 and TRBJ2-5; the D call of TRBD2 rests on TCRdb alone, since no DNA is present to check it. Per germline, CDR1 SSHAT and CDR2 FNYEAQ (reference sequence). The CDR3 is 13 residues long. CDR3: CASSSRTSVTQYF.

The CDR3 here is CSVVGDMNTEAFF. The chain uses TRBV29-1 and TRBJ1-1; lacking DNA, the TRBD1 call made by TCRdb goes unchecked. CDR1 is SQVTM, CDR2 ANQGSEA, per germline. The CDR3 extends over 13 amino acids.

The rearrangement joins TRBV7-2 to TRBJ2-5. The CDR3 is 16 amino acids. CDR1 SGHTA and CDR2 FQGNSA come from the germline V gene. The CDR3 sequence: CASSSQARTVQETQYF.

The V call is TRBV5-4, the J call TRBJ2-7; as DNA is missing, the TRBD1 call by TCRdb cannot be tested. There are 15 residues in the CDR3. Looked up from germline, CDR1 is SGHNT and CDR2 is YYREEE (reference sequence). CDR3 protein: CASSRDTVESYEQYF.

The CDR3 protein is CASTPADRPNYGYTF. The rearrangement joins TRBV3-1 to TRBJ1-2; TCRdb outputs TRBD1, but without DNA this stays unchecked. The germline gives CDR1 LGHDT, CDR2 YNNKEL (reference sequence). There are 15 residues in the CDR3.